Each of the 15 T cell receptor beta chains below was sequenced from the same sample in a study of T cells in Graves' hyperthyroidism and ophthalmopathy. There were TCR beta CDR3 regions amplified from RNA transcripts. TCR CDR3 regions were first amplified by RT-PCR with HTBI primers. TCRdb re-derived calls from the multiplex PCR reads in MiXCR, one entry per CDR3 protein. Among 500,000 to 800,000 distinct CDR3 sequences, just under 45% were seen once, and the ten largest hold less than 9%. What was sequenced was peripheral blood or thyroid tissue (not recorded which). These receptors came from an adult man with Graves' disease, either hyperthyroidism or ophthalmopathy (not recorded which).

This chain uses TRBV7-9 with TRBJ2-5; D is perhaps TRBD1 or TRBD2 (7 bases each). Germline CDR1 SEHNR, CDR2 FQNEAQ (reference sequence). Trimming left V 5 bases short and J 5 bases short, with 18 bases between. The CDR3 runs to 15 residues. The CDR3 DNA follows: TGTGCCAGCAGCCTAAGATCAGGGGGGGGGGAGACCCAGTACTTC. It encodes CASSLRSGGGETQYF.

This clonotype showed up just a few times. CDR3 residues: CSLDNRGNEQYF. CDR3 nucleotides: TGCAGCTTAGATAACAGGGGCAACGAGCAGTACTTC. The V gene is TRBV29-1, the J gene TRBJ2-7, with 7 bases identical to TRBD1. The CDR3 spans 12 residues. The ends lost 8 bases at V and 5 bases at J; junction bases unmatched: 9. Germline V gives CDR1 SQVTM, CDR2 ANQGSEA.

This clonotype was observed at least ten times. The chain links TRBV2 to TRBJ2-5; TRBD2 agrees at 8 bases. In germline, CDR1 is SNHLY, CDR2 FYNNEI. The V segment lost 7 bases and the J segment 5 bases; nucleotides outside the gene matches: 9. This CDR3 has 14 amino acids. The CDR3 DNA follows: TGTGCCAGCAACGGCGGGGGGACCAGTGAGACCCAGTACTTC. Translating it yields CASNGGGTSETQYF.

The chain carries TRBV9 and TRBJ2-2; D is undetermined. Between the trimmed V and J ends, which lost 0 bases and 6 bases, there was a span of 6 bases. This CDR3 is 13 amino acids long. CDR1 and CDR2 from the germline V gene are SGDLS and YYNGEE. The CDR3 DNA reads TGTGCCAGCAGCGTAGACCTTCCCGGGGAGCTGTTTTTT. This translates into CASSVDLPGELFF.

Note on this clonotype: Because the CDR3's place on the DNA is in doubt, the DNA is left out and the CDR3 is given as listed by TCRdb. The CDR3 protein is CASSVVGQGTRYEQCF. This chain joins TRBV5-4 and TRBJ2-7; the table's TRBD1 call for D was not verified on the DNA. CDR1 is SGHNT and CDR2 is YYREEE in the germline V gene (reference sequence). The length of the CDR3 is 16 amino acids, counting both ends.

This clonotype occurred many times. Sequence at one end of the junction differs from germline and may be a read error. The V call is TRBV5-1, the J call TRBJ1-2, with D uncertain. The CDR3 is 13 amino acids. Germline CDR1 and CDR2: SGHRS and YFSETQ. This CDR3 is CASSLEQNYGYTF. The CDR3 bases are TGTGCCAGCAGCTTAGAACAGAACTATGGCTACACCTTC.

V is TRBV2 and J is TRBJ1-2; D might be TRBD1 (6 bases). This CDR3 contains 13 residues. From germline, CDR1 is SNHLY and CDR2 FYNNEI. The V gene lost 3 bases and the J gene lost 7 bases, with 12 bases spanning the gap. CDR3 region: CASSDPGAVGYTF. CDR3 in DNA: TGTGCCAGCAGTGATCCGGGGGCGGTTGGCTACACCTTC. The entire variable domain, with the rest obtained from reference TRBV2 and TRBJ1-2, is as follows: EPEVTQTPSHQVTQMGQEVILRCVPISNHLYFYWYRQILGQKVEFLVSFYNNEISEKSEIFDDQFSVERPDGSNFTLKIRSTKLEDSAMYFCASSDPGAVGYTFGSGTRLTVV.

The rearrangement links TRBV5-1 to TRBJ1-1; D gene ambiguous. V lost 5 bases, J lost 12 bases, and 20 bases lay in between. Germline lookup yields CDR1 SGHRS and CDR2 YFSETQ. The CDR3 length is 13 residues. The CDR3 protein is CASSDLETDDTFF. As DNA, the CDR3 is TGCGCCAGCAGTGACTTGGAGACTGATGACACTTTCTTT.

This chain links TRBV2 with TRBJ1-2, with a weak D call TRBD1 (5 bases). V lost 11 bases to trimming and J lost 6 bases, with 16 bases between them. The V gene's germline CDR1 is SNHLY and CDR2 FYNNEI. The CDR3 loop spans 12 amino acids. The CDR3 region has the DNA TGTGCCCCCATCGCAGGGAGCGATGGCTACACCTTC. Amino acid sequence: CAPIAGSDGYTF.

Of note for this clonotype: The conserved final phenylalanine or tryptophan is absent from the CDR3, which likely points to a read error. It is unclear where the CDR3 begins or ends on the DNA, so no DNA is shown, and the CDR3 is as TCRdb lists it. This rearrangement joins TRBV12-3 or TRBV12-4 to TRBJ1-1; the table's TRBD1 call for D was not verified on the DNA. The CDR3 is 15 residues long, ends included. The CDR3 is CASSLGDRMNTEALN.

CDR3 bases: TGTGCCAGCAGCTTGTGGCTGTCCTACGAGCAGTACTTC. It is translated as CASSLWLSYEQYF. The chain combines TRBV7-8 with TRBJ2-7; D unresolved. This CDR3 comprises 13 residues. Germline CDR1 SGHVS, CDR2 FQNEAQ. With 3 bases removed from V and 1 base from J, the gap between germline ends came to 7 bases. The entire variable domain, with the rest obtained from reference TRBV7-8 and TRBJ2-7, is as follows: GAGVSQSPRYKVAKRGQDVALRCDPISGHVSLFWYQQALGQGPEFLTYFQNEAQLDKSGLPSDRFFAERPEGSVSTLKIQRTQQEDSAVYLCASSLWLSYEQYFGPGTRLTVT.

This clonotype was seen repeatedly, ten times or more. The CDR3 nucleotides read TGTGCCAGCAGCTTAGAGGCAGTGAGAGGAACTGAAGCTTTCTTT. This translates into CASSLEAVRGTEAFF. The gene calls are TRBV7-8 and TRBJ1-1; D is undetermined. Trimming left V 1 base short and J 5 bases short, with 14 bases between. Germline-derived CDR1 and CDR2 are SGHVS and FQNEAQ. This CDR3 comprises 15 residues.

In nucleotides, the CDR3 is TGTGCCAGCAGTTTTGGGGGCCAGTTGGAACTGTTTTTT. Residues: CASSFGGQLELFF. The chain combines TRBV25-1 with TRBJ1-4, with D tentatively TRBD1 (6 bases). Germline V gives CDR1 MGHDK, CDR2 SYGVNS. This CDR3 has 13 amino acids. The V gene lost 5 bases and the J gene lost 12 bases, with 16 bases spanning the gap.

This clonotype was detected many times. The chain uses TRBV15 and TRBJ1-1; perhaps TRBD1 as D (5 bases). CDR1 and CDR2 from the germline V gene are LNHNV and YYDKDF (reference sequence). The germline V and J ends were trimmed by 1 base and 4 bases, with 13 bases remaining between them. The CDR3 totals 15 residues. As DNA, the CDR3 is TGTGCCACCAGCAGAGGCATAGGGGTAGGCACTGAAGCTTTCTTT. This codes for CATSRGIGVGTEAFF.

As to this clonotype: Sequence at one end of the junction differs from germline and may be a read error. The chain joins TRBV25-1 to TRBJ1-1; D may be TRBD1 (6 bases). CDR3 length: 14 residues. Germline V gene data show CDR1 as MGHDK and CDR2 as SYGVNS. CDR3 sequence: CASNHWTANTEAFF. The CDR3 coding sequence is TGTGCTAGCAACCATTGGACAGCGAACACTGAAGCTTTCTTT.